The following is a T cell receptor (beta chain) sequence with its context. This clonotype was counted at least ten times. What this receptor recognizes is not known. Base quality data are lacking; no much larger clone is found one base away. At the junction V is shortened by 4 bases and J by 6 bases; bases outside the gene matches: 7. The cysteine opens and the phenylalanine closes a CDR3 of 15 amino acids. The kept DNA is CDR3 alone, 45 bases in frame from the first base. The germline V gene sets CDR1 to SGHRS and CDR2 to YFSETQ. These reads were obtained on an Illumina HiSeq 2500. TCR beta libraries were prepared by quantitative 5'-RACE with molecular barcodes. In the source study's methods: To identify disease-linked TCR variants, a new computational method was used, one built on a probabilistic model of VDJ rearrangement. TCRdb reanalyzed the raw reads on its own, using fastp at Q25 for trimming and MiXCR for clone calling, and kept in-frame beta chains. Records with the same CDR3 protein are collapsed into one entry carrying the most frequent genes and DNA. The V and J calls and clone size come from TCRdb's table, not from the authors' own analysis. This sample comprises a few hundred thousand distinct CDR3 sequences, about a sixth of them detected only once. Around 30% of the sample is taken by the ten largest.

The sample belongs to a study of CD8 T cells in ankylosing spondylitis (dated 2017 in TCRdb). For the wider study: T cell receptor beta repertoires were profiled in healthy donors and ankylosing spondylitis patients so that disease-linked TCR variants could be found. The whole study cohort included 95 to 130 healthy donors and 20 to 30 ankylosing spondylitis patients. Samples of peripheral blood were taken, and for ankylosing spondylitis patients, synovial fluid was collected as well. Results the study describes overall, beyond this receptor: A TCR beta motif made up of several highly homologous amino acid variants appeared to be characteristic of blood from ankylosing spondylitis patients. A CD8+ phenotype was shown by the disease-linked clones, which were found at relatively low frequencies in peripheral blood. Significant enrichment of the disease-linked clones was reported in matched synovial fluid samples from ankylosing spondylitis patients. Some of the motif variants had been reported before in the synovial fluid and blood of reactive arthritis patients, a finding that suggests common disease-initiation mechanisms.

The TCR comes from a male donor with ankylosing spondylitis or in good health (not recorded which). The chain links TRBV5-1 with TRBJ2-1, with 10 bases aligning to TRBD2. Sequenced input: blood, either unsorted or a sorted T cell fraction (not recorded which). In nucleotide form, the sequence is TGCGCCAGCAGCGACGCTAGCGGGGGATTCAATGAGCAGTTCTTC. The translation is CASSDASGGFNEQFF.